This entry describes one T cell receptor (beta chain). The antigen remains undetermined. The sample's time point: patch test 2, 6 weeks after DPC sensitization. Treatment defined: therapeutic diphenylcyclopropenone sensitization with weekly scalp DPC. Blood was drawn before each patch test was applied. Total RNA was isolated from whole blood that had not been fractionated. This record belongs to a study of human T cells and chemical hapten exposure. Study-wide findings and caveats: In comparison with controls, expanded TCRs gave rise to a significantly larger number of large CDR3 similarity clusters. As patch test score rose, PT1 expanded TCR counts tended to rise as well.

TCRdb re-called the RACE reads through MiXCR, storing one row per CDR3 protein. The sample carries about 81,000 distinct CDR3 sequences, roughly a tenth recorded once. V was shortened by 2 bases and J by 7 bases, with 5 bases between the two germline ends. Per germline, CDR1 GTSNPN and CDR2 SVGIG (reference sequence). The CDR3 extends over 11 amino acids. Sequencing used whole blood, obtained in connection with sensitization to the hapten diphenylcyclopropenone (DPC). The rearrangement links TRBV30 to TRBJ2-2; the D is unclear. This TCR came from a woman aged 30 to 39 with alopecia areata. Some clones in this sample may be carry-over from other donors' samples. CDR3 in amino acids: CAWSIYGELFF. CDR3 DNA: TGTGCCTGGAGTATTTACGGGGAGCTGTTTTTT.